Listed here are 17 T cell receptor beta chains from one sample, sequenced in a study of cytomegalovirus exposure and HLA in healthy donors. This table comes from immunoSEQ multiplex PCR, and its TCRdb copy is limited to in-frame clones, with some not included. The table includes tens of thousands of clones, 95% detected once. The specimen was PBMCs. The receptors come from a woman aged 18 to 35 in good health and CMV-seronegative.

The chain couples TRBV7-2 to TRBJ1-3; 10 nucleotides align to TRBD1. Germline-derived CDR1 and CDR2 are SGHTA and FQGNSA. The CDR3 sequence is 15 residues long. With V trimmed by 5 bases and J by 8 bases, 9 bases remained unmatched. The CDR3 coding sequence is TGTGCCAGCAGCCCACCTCCGGGACAGGGGCACACCATATATTTT. Translated: CASSPPPGQGHTIYF.

The V and J genes are TRBV14 and TRBJ2-1; D is perhaps TRBD2 (6 bases). V lost 7 bases, J lost 7 bases, and 14 bases lay in between. Germline CDR1 SGHDN, CDR2 FVKESK. CDR3 size: 13 residues. CDR3 region: CASTPGLPNEQFF. In nucleotides, the CDR3 is TGTGCCAGCACCCCGGGACTCCCTAATGAGCAGTTCTTC. Full variable domain (rest looked up from reference TRBV14 and TRBJ2-1): EAGVTQFPSHSVIEKGQTVTLRCDPISGHDNLYWYRRVMGKEIKFLLHFVKESKQDESGMPNNRFLAERTGGTYSTLKVQPAELEDSGVYFCASTPGLPNEQFFGPGTRLTVL.

The chain uses TRBV28 and TRBJ1-1; D is perhaps TRBD1 (5 bases). Germline CDR1 reads MDHEN; CDR2 reads SYDVKM. The CDR3 contains 16 residues. V lost 3 bases to trimming and J lost 0 bases, with 14 bases between them. CDR3 region: CASSFGGGFLNTEAFF. The CDR3 DNA is TGTGCCAGCAGTTTCGGCGGGGGGTTCCTGAACACTGAAGCTTTCTTT.

J is TRBJ2-1 and V is TRBV5-4; 10 positions match TRBD2. Unmatched junction bases numbered 8, after V lost 4 bases and J lost 7 bases. The CDR3 runs 15 residues. The germline gives CDR1 SGHNT, CDR2 YYREEE (reference sequence). CDR3 in DNA: TGTGCCAGCAGCCCAGTGGTAGCGGGAGGAAATGAGCAGTTCTTC. Protein sequence: CASSPVVAGGNEQFF.

This clone showed up just once. V and J are TRBV23-1 and TRBJ1-1; D unclear. TRBV23-1 is placed among ORFs of uncertain function. The CDR3 sequence is 18 residues long. V was pared by 6 bases and J by 0 bases, with 23 bases between. The CDR3 sequence is CASSPATATSRMNTEAFF. DNA for the CDR3: TGCGCCAGCAGCCCAGCCACAGCCACTTCCAGAATGAACACTGAAGCTTTCTTT.

The gene calls are TRBV7-8 and TRBJ2-5; D is unclear. The CDR3 has 13 amino acids. Trimming took 5 bases from V and 2 from J, leaving 9 bases between them. Germline lookup yields CDR1 SGHVS and CDR2 FQNEAQ. In nucleotides, the CDR3 is TGTGCCAGCAGCCCCCGCCTACAAGAGACCCAGTACTTC. Amino acids: CASSPRLQETQYF. The full variable domain, rest sourced from reference TRBV7-8 and TRBJ2-5, is GAGVSQSPRYKVAKRGQDVALRCDPISGHVSLFWYQQALGQGPEFLTYFQNEAQLDKSGLPSDRFFAERPEGSVSTLKIQRTQQEDSAVYLCASSPRLQETQYFGPGTRLLVL.

The chain is built from TRBV5-1 and TRBJ2-7, with 9 positions matching TRBD1. The CDR3 contains 16 residues. Germline V gives CDR1 SGHRS, CDR2 YFSETQ. After removal of 4 bases from V and 3 bases from J, the junction contained 11 bases not matched to a gene. Here the CDR3 DNA reads TGCGCCAGCAGCCATCGCGGGGACAGGGTCGACTACGAGCAGTACTTC. Amino acids: CASSHRGDRVDYEQYF.

CDR3 nucleotides: TGCAGCGTTAGCGGGAGGGCCTCGGCCGACAATGAGCAGTTCTTC. It yields the protein CSVSGRASADNEQFF. The chain is built from TRBV29-1 and TRBJ2-1; TRBD2 agrees at 10 bases. The V gene's germline CDR1 is SQVTM and CDR2 ANQGSEA. V dropped 5 bases and J dropped 5; count of bases not matched to a gene: 9. The CDR3 covers 15 residues.

The chain employs TRBV6-6 and TRBJ2-4; tentatively, D is TRBD1 (8 bases). This CDR3 region has 13 residues. Between the trimmed V and J ends, which lost 8 bases and 5 bases, there was a span of 13 bases. Germline V CDR1 and CDR2: MNHNY, SVGAGI (reference sequence). The CDR3 here is CASVQGGENIQYF. CDR3 DNA sequence: TGTGCCAGCGTACAGGGGGGGGAAAACATTCAGTACTTC.

The chain joins TRBV27 to TRBJ2-7; D perhaps matches TRBD1 (5 bases). V was pared by 0 bases and J by 5 bases, with 8 bases between. This CDR3 comprises 13 residues. From germline, CDR1 is MNHEY and CDR2 SMNVEV (reference sequence). CDR3 sequence (DNA): TGTGCCAGCAGTTTATCGAACAGGCACGAGCAGTACTTC. As protein: CASSLSNRHEQYF.

The chain carries TRBV29-1 and TRBJ1-1; no reliable D call. The CDR3 contains 13 residues. The V and J ends lost 3 bases and 3 bases respectively, with 11 bases between them. Germline CDR1 reads SQVTM; CDR2 reads ANQGSEA. CDR3 loop: CSVERPPDTEAFF. CDR3 DNA: TGCAGCGTTGAGAGGCCGCCGGACACTGAAGCTTTCTTT.

The chain is built from TRBV19 and TRBJ2-7; 10 nucleotides match TRBD1. The CDR3 runs to 18 residues. The V gene's germline CDR1 is LNHDA and CDR2 SQIVND (reference sequence). Trimming removed 4 bases from V and 2 bases from J; junction bases left unmatched: 14. In DNA form, the CDR3 reads TGTGCCAGTAGTAGAAAGACAGGGGGCACCTTCGGAGCCTACGAGCAGTACTTC. This codes for CASSRKTGGTFGAYEQYF.

This clone came up once. The rearrangement joins TRBV28 to TRBJ1-5, with unresolved D. Germline-derived CDR1 and CDR2 are MDHEN and SYDVKM. This CDR3 spans 12 amino acids. V was clipped by 3 bases and J by 9 bases, with 9 bases between them. The CDR3 DNA follows: TGTGCCAGCAGTTTGGCGGGTCGGCCCCAGCATTTT. Translated, it gives CASSLAGRPQHF.

V is TRBV29-1 and J is TRBJ2-1; 11 bases map to TRBD2. Germline CDR1 SQVTM, CDR2 ANQGSEA. V lost 5 bases, J lost 4 bases, and 7 bases stayed unmatched. The CDR3 totals 15 residues. The CDR3 loop is CSVSGTSGLYNEQFF. The CDR3 region has the DNA TGCAGCGTTTCCGGGACTAGCGGTCTTTACAATGAGCAGTTCTTC.

The rearrangement uses TRBV4-3 and TRBJ2-2; no firm D call. The CDR3 consists of 14 residues. The germline V gene encodes CDR1 LGHNA and CDR2 YSLEER. V lost 0 bases to trimming and J lost 6 bases, with 8 bases between them. CDR3: CASSQDLLPGELFF. CDR3 in DNA: TGCGCCAGCAGCCAAGATTTGCTACCCGGGGAGCTGTTTTTT.

The rearrangement links TRBV7-9 to TRBJ1-4; D gene unclear. The CDR3 is made up of 12 amino acids. V was shortened by 5 bases and J by 7 bases, with 8 bases between the two germline ends. Germline CDR1 reads SEHNR; CDR2 reads FQNEAQ (reference sequence). The CDR3 nucleotides are TGTGCCAGCAGCCTACCCGGTGAAAAACTGTTTTTT. This gives the protein CASSLPGEKLFF.

The table lists this clone with a count of one. The J gene is TRBJ1-2, the V gene TRBV28, with 8 positions matching TRBD1. J lost 4 bases, V lost 6 bases, and 10 bases had no gene match. Germline V gives CDR1 MDHEN, CDR2 SYDVKM. This CDR3 contains 15 residues. The CDR3 nucleotides are TGTGCCAGCAGGCCGACAGGGGAGCTCCTCTATGGCTACACCTTC. Its protein product is CASRPTGELLYGYTF.